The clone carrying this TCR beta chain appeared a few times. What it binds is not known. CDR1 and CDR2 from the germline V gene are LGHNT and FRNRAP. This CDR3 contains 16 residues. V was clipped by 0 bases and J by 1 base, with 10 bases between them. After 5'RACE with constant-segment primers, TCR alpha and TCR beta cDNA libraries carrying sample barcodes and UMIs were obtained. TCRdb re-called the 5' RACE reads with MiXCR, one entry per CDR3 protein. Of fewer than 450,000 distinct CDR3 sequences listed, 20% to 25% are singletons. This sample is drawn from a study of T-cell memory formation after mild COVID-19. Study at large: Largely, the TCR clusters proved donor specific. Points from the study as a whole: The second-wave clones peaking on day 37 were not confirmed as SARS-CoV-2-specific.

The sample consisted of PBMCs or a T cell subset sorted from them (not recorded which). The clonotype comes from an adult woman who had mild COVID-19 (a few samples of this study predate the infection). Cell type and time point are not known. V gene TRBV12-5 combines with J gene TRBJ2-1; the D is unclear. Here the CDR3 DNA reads TGTGCTAGTGGTTTGGTACAAGGAGTGTCCTACAATGAGCAGTTCTTC. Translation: CASGLVQGVSYNEQFF.